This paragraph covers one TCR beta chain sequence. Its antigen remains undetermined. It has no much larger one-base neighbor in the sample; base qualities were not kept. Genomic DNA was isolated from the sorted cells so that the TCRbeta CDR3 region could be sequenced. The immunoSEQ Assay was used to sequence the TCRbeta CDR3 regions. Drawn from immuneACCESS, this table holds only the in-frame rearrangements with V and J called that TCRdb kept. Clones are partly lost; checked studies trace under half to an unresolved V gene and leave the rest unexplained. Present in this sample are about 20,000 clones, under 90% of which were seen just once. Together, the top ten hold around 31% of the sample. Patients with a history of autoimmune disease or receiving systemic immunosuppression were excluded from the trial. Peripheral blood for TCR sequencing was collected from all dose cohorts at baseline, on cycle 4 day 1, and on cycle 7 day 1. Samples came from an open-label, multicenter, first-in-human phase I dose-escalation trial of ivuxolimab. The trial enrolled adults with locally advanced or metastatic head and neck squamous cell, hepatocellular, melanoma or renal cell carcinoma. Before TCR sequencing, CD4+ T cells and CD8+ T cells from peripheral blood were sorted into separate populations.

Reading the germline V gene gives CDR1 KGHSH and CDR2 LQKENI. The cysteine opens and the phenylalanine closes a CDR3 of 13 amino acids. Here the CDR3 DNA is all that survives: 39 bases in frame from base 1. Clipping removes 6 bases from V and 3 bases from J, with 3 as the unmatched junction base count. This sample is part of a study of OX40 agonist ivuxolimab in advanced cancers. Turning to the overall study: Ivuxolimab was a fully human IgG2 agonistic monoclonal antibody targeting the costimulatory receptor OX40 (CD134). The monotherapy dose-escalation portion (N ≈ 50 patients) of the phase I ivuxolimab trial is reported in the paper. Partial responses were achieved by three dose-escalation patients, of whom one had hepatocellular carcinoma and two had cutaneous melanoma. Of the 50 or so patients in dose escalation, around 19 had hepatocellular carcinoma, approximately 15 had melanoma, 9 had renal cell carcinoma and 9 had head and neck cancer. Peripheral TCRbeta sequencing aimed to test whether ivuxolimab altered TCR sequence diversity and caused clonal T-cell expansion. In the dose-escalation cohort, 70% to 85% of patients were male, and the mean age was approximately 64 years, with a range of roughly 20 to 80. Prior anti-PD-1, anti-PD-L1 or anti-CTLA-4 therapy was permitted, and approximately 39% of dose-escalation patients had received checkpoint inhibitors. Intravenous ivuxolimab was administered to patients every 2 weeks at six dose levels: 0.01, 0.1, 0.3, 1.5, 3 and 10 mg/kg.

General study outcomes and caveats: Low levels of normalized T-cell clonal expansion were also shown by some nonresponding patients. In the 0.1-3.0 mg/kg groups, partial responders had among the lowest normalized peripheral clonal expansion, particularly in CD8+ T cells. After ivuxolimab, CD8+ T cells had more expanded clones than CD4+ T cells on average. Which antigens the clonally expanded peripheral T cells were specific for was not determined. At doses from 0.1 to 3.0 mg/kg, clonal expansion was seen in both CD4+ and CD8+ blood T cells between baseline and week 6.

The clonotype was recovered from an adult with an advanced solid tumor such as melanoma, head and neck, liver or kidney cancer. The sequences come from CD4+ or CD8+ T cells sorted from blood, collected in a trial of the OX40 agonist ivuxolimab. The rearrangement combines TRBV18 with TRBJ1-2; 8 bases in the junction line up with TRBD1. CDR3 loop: CASSSQGDYGYTF. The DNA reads TGTGCCAGCTCGTCACAGGGGGACTATGGCTACACCTTC.